This TCR beta chain was profiled in a study of T cells expressing NK-cell markers. Study-level findings and limits: A handful of donors carried dominant NKG2C+ clonotypes that made up roughly 1.0-7.5% of their CD8+ T cells.

The CDR3 spans 17 residues. The germline V gene has CDR1 SGHRS and CDR2 YFSETQ. Following a re-call of the 5' RACE reads, TCRdb has one entry per CDR3 protein and lacks DNA. The sample data list 400,000 or so distinct CDR3 sequences. For this clonotype: Its antigen is not identified.

Sequencing was done on a sample of blood T cells: a sorted CD56 or NKG2C T cell subset, CD4+ or CD8+ T cells, or bulk PBMC T cells (not recorded which). The chain combines TRBV5-1 with TRBJ2-2. The source of this sequence is a woman in her 50s in good health. The CDR3 spells CASSLAQMGGNTGELFF. Combining the CDR3 with reference TRBV5-1 and TRBJ2-2 gives the whole variable domain KAGVTQTPRYLIKTRGQQVTLSCSPISGHRSVSWYQQTPGQGLQFLFEYFSETQRNKGNFPGRFSGRQFSNSRSEMNVSTLELGDSALYLCASSLAQMGGNTGELFFGEGSRLTVL.